This T cell receptor (beta chain) was sequenced in a study of blood T cell repertoires in COVID-19. Study-level information: Spain, Italy and the United States supplied samples that represented acute and convalescent COVID-19. PBMCs, B-cell-depleted T cells, or T cells were the source of the cDNA or gDNA that made up the material.

Trimming removed 2 bases from V and 6 bases from J, with 9 bases in between. The CDR3 extends over 14 amino acids. The V gene's germline CDR1 is SGDLS and CDR2 YYNGEE. The assay was immunoSEQ multiplex PCR, and TCRdb's table has in-frame clones only and misses some. The sample lists around 160,000 clones, approximately 87% occurring once. The chain couples TRBV9 to TRBJ1-6; no clear D gene. Sequenced material: peripheral blood. The clonotype originates from a man older than 75 with acute or convalescent COVID-19. CDR3 nucleotides: TGTGCCAGCAGCGTCGGAGTTCCTAATTCACCCCTCCACTTT. Amino acid sequence: CASSVGVPNSPLHF.